What follows are 2 T cell receptor beta chains derived from one specimen sequenced in a study of response to subunit inactivated influenza vaccine. TCRdb analysed the RT-PCR reads with MiXCR anew, one entry per CDR3 protein. The data contain about 570,000 distinct CDR3 sequences, approximately 10% of them seen just once; the ten biggest clones take up about 10%. These data were likewise used in another study, on T cells expressing NK-cell markers. That report notes: Libraries used 5'RACE template switching adding universal primer site and UMIs.

The specimen comprised PBMCs from blood, sampled on the day of vaccination. These receptors all stem from a man in his forties or fifties who received an inactivated influenza vaccine.

This chain links TRBV9 with TRBJ2-2; D is possibly TRBD2 (7 bases). V was trimmed by 4 bases and J by 4 bases, leaving 17 bases between them. CDR3 length equals 16 residues. The germline CDR1 and CDR2 sequences are SGDLS and YYNGEE. The CDR3 loop reads CASSSSRGLPTGELFF. CDR3 nucleotides: TGTGCCAGCAGCTCATCCAGGGGACTACCCACCGGGGAGCTGTTTTTT.

Ten or more counts support this clonotype. This chain uses TRBV12-3 or TRBV12-4 with TRBJ1-2; no clear D. CDR3 length equals 13 residues. V lost 4 bases and J 5 bases, leaving 11 bases between the germline ends. The CDR3 loop reads CASSSEIRYGYTF. The CDR3, as DNA: TGTGCCAGCAGTTCGGAGATTCGGTATGGCTACACCTTC.